The 3 T cell receptor beta chains below come from one sample, sequenced in a study of molecular identifiers for immune sequencing clone quantification. TCRdb called the PCR reads again in MiXCR, with one record for every CDR3 protein. The table has 80,000 to 95,000 distinct CDR3 sequences, about 20% seen once. Sequenced: naive CD8+ T cells from blood, with Jurkat cell RNA spiked in. The subset here: FACS-sorted CD8+CD4-CCR7+CD45RA+ naive T cells. The receptors shown here come from a human donor in good health. Some libraries in this study had Jurkat cell RNA spiked in.

The sample holds many counts of this clonotype. The chain's CDR3 is CASSHVPGQGRAEAFF. CDR3 in DNA: TGCGCCAGCAGCCACGTCCCGGGACAGGGGAGGGCTGAAGCTTTCTTT. The chain employs TRBV4-1 and TRBJ1-1, with 10 positions matching TRBD1. Germline V gene lookup returns CDR1 MGHRA and CDR2 YSYEKL. The CDR3 totals 16 residues. Trimming at V came to 3 bases and at J to 6 bases, leaving 10 bases not matched to a gene.

About this clonotype: A much larger clone lies one base from this, so it may be a read error. V and J are TRBV6-5 and TRBJ1-2, with D perhaps TRBD1 (6 bases). V was shortened by 6 bases and J by 6 bases, with 20 bases between the two germline ends. The CDR3 contains 15 residues. Germline V gene sequence: CDR1 MNHEY, CDR2 SVGAGI. The CDR3 is CASSQRGRGLHGYTF. The CDR3 DNA sequence: TGTGCCAGCAGCCAACGGGGCAGGGGACTCCATGGCTACACCTTC.

The sample holds many counts of this clonotype. The chain has TRBV12-3 or TRBV12-4 and TRBJ2-7, with D perhaps TRBD1 (8 bases). Trimming pared 5 bases from V and 13 bases from J, leaving 21 bases between. The CDR3 length is 13 residues. The DNA for the CDR3 is TGTGCCAGCAGTCCGGGGGCGGGGGACAGGCAATACTTC. This gives the protein CASSPGAGDRQYF.